This TCR beta chain emerged from a study of blood T cell repertoires in COVID-19. The overall study: Samples taken during acute and convalescent COVID-19 were collected in the United States, Italy and Spain. The cDNA or gDNA used as material had been derived from T cells, B-cell-depleted T cells, or PBMCs.

Profiled with immunoSEQ multiplex PCR; TCRdb holds only in-frame clones, not every one. The sample has about 210,000 clones; 81% are singletons. This CDR3 spans 14 amino acids. Germline assignment: CDR1 MDHEN and CDR2 SYDVKM. With V trimmed by 6 bases and J by 3 bases, 8 bases remained unmatched. Participants were aged about 18 to 100 years from about two dozen US areas. The gene calls are TRBV28 and TRBJ2-7, with TRBD1 matching 7 bases. The TCR sequence derives from a woman aged 45-60 years with acute COVID-19. Sequenced: PBMCs or T cells enriched from blood (not recorded which). The CDR3 spells CASSSGQLVYEQYF. DNA for the CDR3: TGTGCCAGCAGCTCGGGACAGTTGGTCTACGAGCAGTACTTC.